The clone carrying this TCR beta chain was recorded a few times. The antigen remains undetermined. Library preparation for TCR beta used quantitative 5'-RACE with molecular barcodes. TCRdb fed the 5' RACE reads into MiXCR, producing one record per CDR3 protein. Found here are 300,000 to 350,000 distinct CDR3 sequences, under 25% of them singletons; the top ten hold 3.5% to 4.5%. This sample was included in a study of CD8 T cells in ankylosing spondylitis. Study results and limitations: Disease-linked clones reportedly concentrated significantly in matched ankylosing spondylitis synovial fluid. A TCR beta motif made of several highly homologous variants seemed typical of ankylosing spondylitis blood.

Trimming left V 3 bases short and J 6 bases short, with 5 bases between. This CDR3 is built from 12 residues. Germline values: CDR1 KGHDR, CDR2 SFDVKD. This chain links TRBV24-1 with TRBJ1-5; unclear D gene. The sequencing sample was made of blood, either unsorted or a sorted T cell fraction (not recorded which). This receptor was taken from a female donor with ankylosing spondylitis or in good health (not recorded which). The CDR3 sequence is CATSDPGQPQHF. The CDR3 DNA is TGTGCCACCAGTGATCCTGGTCAGCCCCAGCATTTT.